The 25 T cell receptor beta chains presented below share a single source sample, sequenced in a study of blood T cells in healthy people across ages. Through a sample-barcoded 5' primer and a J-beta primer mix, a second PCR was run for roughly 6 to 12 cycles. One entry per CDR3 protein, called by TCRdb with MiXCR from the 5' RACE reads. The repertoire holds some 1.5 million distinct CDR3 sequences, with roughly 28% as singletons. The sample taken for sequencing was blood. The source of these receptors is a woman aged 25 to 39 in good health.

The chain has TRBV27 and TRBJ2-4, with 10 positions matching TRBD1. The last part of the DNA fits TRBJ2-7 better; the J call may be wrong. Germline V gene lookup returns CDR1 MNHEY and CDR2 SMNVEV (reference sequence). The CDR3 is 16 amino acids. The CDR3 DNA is TGTGCCAGCAGACCCTTTGGGGGACAGGGGAAATACGAGCAGTACTTC. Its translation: CASRPFGGQGKYEQYF.

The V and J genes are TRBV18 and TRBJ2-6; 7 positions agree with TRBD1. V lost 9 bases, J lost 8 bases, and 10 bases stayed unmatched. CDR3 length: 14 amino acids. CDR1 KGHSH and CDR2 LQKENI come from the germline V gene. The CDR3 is CASSIEQGTNVLTF. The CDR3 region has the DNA TGTGCCAGTTCTATCGAACAGGGGACCAACGTCCTGACTTTC.

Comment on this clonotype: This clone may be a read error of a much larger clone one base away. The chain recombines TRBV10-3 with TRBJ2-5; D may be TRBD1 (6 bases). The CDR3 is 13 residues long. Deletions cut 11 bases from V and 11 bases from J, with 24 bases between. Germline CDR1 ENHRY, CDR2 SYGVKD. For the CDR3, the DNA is TGTGCCGTGCGGACAGCCGCGATCAATGAGCAGTACTTC. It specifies CAVRTAAINEQYF.

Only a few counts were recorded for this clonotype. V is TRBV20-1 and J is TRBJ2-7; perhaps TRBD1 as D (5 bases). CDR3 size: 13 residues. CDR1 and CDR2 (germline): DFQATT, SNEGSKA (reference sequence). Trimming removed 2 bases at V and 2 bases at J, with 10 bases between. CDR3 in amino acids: CSARPRQTYEQYF. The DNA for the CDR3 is TGCAGTGCTAGACCCCGACAGACCTACGAGCAGTACTTC.

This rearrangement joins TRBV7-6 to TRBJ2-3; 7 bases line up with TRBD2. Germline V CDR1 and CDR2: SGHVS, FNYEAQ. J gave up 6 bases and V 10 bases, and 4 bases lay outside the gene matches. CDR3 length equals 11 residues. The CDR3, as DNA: TGTGCCACCAGGGAGGGGGATACGCAGTATTTT. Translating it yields CATREGDTQYF.

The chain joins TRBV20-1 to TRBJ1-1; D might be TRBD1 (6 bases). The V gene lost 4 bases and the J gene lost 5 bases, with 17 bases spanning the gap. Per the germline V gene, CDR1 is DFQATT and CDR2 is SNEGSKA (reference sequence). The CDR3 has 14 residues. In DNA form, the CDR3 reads TGCAGTGCTAAACCCCGTACAGGGTGGACTGAAGCTTTCTTT. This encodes CSAKPRTGWTEAFF.

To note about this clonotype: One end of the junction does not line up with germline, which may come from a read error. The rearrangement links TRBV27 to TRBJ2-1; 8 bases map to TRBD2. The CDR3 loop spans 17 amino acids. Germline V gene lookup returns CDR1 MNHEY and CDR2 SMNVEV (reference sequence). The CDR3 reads CACRRSGGSSFSNEQFF. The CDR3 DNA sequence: TGTGCCTGCAGACGGAGCGGGGGATCCTCCTTCTCCAATGAGCAGTTCTTC.

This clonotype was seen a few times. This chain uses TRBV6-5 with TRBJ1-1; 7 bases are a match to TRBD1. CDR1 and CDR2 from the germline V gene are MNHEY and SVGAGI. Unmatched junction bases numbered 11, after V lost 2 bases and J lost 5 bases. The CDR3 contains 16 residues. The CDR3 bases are TGTGCCAGCAGTTACGTCCAGGGGGGCGCAGTTACTGAAGCTTTCTTT. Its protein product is CASSYVQGGAVTEAFF.

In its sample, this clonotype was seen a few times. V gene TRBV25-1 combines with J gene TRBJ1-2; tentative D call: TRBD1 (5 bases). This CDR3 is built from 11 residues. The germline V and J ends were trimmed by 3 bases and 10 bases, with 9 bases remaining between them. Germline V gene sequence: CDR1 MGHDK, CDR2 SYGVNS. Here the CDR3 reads CASSETANYTF. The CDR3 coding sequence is TGTGCCAGCAGTGAGACAGCTAACTACACCTTC.

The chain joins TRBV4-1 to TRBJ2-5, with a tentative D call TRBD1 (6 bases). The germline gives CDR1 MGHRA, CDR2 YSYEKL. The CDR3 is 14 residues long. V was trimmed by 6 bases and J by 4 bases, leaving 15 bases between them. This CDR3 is CASRPTGQRETQYF. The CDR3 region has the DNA TGCGCCAGCAGACCGACAGGTCAGCGAGAGACCCAGTACTTC.

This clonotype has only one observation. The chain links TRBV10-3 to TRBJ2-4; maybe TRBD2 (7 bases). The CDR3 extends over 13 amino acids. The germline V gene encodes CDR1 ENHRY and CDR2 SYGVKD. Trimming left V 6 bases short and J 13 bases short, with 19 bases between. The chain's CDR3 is CAISEGEGGEQYF. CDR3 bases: TGTGCCATCAGCGAGGGAGAGGGGGGGGAGCAGTACTTC.

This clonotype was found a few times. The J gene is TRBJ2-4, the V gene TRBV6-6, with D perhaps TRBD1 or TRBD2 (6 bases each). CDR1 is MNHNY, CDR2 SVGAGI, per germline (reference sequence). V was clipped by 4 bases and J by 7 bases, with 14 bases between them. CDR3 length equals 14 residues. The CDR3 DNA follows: TGTGCCAGCAGTTTCGATGGGGGGCTCAACATTCAGTACTTC. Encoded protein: CASSFDGGLNIQYF.

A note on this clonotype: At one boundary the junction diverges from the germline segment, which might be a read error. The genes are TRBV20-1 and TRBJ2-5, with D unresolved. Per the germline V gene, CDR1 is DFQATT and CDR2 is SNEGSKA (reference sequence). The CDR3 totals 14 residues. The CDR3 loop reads CSARDLNEQEIQYF. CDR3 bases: TGCAGTGCTAGAGATCTTAATGAGCAAGAGATCCAGTACTTC.

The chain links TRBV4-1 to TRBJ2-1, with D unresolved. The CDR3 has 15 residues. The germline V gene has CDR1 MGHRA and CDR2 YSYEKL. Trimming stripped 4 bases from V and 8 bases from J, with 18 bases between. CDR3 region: CASSLATRPRDEQFF. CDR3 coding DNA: TGCGCCAGCAGCCTCGCAACTCGCCCCCGGGATGAGCAGTTCTTC.

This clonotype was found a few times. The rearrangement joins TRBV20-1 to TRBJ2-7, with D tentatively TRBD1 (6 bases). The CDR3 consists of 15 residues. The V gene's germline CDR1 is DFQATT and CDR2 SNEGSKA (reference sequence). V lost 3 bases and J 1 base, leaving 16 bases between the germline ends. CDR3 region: CSARTGSGVSYEQYF. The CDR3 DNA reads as TGCAGTGCTAGGACTGGTTCAGGGGTATCCTACGAGCAGTACTTC.

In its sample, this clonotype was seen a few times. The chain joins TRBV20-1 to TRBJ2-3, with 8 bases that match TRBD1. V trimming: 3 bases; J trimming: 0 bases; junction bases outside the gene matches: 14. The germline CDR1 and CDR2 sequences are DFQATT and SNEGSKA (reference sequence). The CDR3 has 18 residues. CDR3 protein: CSASYLGQGSPSTDTQYF. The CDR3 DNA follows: TGCAGTGCTAGTTACCTCGGACAGGGCAGTCCTAGCACAGATACGCAGTATTTT.

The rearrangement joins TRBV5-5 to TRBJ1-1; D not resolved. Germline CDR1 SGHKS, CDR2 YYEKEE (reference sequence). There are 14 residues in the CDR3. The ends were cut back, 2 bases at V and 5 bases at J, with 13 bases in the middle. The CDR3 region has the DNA TGTGCCAGCAGCTTTTTCGATATTGGGACTGAAGCTTTCTTT. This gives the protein CASSFFDIGTEAFF.

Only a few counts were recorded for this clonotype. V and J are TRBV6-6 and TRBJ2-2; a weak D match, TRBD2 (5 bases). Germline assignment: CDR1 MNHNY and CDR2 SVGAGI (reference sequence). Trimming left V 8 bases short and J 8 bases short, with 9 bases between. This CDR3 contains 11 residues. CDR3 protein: CASEREGELFF. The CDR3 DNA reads TGTGCCAGCGAAAGGGAGGGGGAGCTGTTTTTT.

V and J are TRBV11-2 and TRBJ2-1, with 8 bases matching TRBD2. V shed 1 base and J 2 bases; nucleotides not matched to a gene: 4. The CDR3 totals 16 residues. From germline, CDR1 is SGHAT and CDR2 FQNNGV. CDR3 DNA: TGTGCCAGCAGCTTAGTGAACGGGAGGGCCTACAATGAGCAGTTCTTC. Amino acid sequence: CASSLVNGRAYNEQFF.

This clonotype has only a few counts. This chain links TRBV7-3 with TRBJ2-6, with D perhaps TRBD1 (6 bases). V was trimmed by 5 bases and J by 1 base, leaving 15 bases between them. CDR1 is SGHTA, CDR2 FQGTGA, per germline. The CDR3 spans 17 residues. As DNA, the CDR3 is TGTGCCAGCAGCGCGACGGGAACAGGGTCTGGGGCCAACGTCCTGACTTTC. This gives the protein CASSATGTGSGANVLTF.

Here the CDR3 DNA reads TGCAGTGCTAGAGATTCCGGTGAAGCTTTCTTT. It specifies CSARDSGEAFF. This rearrangement joins TRBV20-1 to TRBJ1-1, with D hard to call. Trimming took 0 bases from V and 7 from J, leaving 6 bases between them. Germline-derived CDR1 and CDR2 are DFQATT and SNEGSKA (reference sequence). The CDR3 is 11 amino acids.

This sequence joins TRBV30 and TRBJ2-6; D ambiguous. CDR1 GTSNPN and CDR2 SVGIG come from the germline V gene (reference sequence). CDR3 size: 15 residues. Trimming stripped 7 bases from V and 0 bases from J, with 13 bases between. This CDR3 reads CASQAPSSGANVLTF. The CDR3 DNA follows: TGTGCCTCCCAGGCACCTAGCTCTGGGGCCAACGTCCTGACTTTC. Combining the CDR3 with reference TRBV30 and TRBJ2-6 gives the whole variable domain SQTIHQWPATLVQPVGSPLSLECTVEGTSNPNLYWYRQAAGRGLQLLFYSVGIGQISSEVPQNLSASRPQDRQFILSSKKLLLSDSGFYLCASQAPSSGANVLTFGAGSRLTVL.

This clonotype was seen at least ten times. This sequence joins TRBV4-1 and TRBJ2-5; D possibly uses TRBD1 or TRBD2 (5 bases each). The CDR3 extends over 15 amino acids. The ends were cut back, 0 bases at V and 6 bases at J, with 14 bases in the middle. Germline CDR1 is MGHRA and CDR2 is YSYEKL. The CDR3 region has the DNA TGCGCCAGCAGCCAAGATCCGGGGCCCCTGAAGACCCAGTACTTC. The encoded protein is CASSQDPGPLKTQYF.

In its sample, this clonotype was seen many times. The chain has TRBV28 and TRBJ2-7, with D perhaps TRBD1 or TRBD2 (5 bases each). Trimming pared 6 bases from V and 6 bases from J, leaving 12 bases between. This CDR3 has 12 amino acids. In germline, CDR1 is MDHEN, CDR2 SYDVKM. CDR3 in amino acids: CASSPGTREQYF. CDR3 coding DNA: TGTGCCAGCAGCCCAGGGACGCGCGAGCAGTACTTC.

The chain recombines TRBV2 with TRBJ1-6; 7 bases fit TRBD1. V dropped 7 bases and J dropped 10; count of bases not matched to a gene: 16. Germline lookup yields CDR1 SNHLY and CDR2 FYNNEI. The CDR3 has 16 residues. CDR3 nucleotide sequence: TGTGCCAGCACTCCTTCACCGGGACAGAGGCTATCACCCCTCCACTTT. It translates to CASTPSPGQRLSPLHF.